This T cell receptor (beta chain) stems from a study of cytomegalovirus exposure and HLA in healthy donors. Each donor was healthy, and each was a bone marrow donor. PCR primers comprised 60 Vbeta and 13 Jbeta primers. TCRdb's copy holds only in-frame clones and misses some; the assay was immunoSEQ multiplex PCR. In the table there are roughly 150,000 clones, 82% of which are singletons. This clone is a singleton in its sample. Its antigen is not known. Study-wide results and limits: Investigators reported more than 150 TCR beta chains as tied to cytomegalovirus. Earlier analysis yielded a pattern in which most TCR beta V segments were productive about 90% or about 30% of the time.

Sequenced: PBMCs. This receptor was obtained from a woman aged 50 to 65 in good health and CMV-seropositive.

The CDR3 region is CASSYRDRGTHEQYF. For the CDR3, the DNA is TGTGCCAGCAGTTACAGGGACAGGGGCACCCACGAGCAGTACTTC. The chain employs TRBV6-5 and TRBJ2-7; TRBD1 matches 10 bases. The germline V gene encodes CDR1 MNHEY and CDR2 SVGAGI. This CDR3 region has 15 residues. The trim removed 2 bases at V and 5 bases at J, leaving 6 bases unmatched.